The source of this T cell receptor (beta chain) is a study of blood T cells in healthy people across ages. General study points: Diversity was higher, and naive CD4+ cells more numerous, in long-lived donors than in aged donors. One million T cells yielded diversity estimates that were considered underestimates. Roughly linearly, TCR beta diversity per million T cells fell as age increased.

A second about 6 to 12 cycle PCR used barcoded and J-beta primers. The authors tagged each cDNA molecule using a template-switch adaptor with 12 random nucleotides. MiXCR, applied by TCRdb to the 5' RACE reads, yields one record per CDR3 protein. Of some 1.7 million distinct CDR3 sequences listed, roughly 30% are singletons. CDR1 and CDR2 (germline): MNHEY, SVGAGI. Deletions cut 3 bases from V and 3 bases from J, with 9 bases between. This CDR3 is built from 13 residues. Points on this clonotype: Its matching antigen is unknown.

The source is a woman in her 30s in good health. The V and J genes are TRBV6-5 and TRBJ2-7, with D unresolved. The specimen sequenced was blood. The CDR3, as DNA: TGTGCCAGCAGTTATCGGTCAGACTACGAGCAGTACTTC. It encodes CASSYRSDYEQYF.